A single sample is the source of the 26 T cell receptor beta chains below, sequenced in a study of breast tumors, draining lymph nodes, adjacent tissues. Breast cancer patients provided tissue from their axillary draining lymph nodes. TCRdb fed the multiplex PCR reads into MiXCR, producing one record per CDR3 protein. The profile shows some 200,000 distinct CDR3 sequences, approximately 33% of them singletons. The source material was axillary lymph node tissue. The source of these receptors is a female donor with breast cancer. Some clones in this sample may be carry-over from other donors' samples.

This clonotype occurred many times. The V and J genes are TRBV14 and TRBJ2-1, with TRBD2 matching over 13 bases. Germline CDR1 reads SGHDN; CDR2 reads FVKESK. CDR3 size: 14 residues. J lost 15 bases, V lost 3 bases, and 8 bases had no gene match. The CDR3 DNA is TGTGCCAGCAGCCAGTCACTAGCGGGAGGGCCGCGGTTCTTC. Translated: CASSQSLAGGPRFF.

For the CDR3, the DNA is TGTGCCAGCAGCCCCTTCGATAGCTCCTACAATGAGCAGTTCTTC. This translates into CASSPFDSSYNEQFF. V is TRBV5-4 and J is TRBJ2-1; D call uncertain. There are 15 residues in the CDR3. Germline loops: CDR1 SGHNT, CDR2 YYREEE (reference sequence). Trimming left V 4 bases short and J 0 bases short, with 11 bases between.

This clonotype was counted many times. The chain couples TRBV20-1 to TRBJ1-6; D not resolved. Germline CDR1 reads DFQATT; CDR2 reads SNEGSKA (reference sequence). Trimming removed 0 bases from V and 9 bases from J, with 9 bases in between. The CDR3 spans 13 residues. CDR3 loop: CSAREAPGSPLHF. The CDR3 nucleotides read TGCAGTGCTAGAGAAGCCCCGGGTTCACCCCTCCACTTT.

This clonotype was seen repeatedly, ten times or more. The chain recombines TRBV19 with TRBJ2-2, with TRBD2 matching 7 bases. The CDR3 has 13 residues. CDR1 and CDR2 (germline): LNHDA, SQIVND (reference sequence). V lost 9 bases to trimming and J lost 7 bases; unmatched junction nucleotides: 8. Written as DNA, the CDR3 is TGTGCCAGCGGGGGAGGACTAGGCGGGGAGCTGTTTTTT. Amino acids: CASGGGLGGELFF.

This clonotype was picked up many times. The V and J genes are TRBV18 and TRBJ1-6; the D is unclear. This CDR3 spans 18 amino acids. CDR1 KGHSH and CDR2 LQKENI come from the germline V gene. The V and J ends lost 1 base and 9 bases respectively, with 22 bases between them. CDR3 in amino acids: CASSPLPTVGKLGSPLHF. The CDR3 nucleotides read TGTGCCAGCTCACCACTCCCCACAGTAGGGAAATTGGGTTCACCCCTCCACTTT.

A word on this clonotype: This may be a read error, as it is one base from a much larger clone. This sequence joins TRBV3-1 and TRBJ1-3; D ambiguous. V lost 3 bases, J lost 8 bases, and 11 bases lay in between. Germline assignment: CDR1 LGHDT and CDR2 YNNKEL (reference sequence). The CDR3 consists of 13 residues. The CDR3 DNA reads TGTGCCAGCAGCCAGTTTGGGGAAGACACCATATATTTT. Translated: CASSQFGEDTIYF.

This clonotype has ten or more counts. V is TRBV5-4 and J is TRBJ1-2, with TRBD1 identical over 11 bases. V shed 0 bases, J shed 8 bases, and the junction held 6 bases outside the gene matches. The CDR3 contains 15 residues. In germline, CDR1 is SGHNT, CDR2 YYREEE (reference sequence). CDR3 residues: CASSLAGQGARGYTF. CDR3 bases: TGTGCCAGCAGCTTGGCTGGACAGGGGGCGCGCGGCTACACCTTC.

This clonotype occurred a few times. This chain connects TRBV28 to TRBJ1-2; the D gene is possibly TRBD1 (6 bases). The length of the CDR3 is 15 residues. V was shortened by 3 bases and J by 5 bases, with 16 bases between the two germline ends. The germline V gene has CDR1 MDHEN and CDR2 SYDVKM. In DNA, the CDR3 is TGTGCCAGCAGTTTCTACAGGGCACCCGAATATGGCTACACCTTC. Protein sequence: CASSFYRAPEYGYTF.

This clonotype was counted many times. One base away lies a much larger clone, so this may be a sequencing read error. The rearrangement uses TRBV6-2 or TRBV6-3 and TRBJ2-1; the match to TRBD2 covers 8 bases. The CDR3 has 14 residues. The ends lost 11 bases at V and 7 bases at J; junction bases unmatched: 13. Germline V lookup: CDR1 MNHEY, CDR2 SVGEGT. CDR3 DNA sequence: TGTGCCTCGGCCCGGACTAGCACGGGGAATGAGCAGTTCTTC. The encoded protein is CASARTSTGNEQFF.

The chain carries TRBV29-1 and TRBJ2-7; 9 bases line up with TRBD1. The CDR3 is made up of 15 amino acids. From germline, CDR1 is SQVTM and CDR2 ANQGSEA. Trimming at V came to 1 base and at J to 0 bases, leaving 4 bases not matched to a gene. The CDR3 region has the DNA TGCAGCGTTGAAGTTCGGACAGGGGCCTCCTACGAGCAGTACTTC. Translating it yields CSVEVRTGASYEQYF.

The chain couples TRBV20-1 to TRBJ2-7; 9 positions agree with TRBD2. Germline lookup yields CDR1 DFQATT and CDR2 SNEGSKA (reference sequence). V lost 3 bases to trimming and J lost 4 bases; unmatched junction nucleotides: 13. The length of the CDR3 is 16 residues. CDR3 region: CSASQGVLAGRYEQYF. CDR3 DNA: TGCAGTGCTAGTCAGGGCGTCCTAGCGGGACGGTACGAGCAGTACTTC.

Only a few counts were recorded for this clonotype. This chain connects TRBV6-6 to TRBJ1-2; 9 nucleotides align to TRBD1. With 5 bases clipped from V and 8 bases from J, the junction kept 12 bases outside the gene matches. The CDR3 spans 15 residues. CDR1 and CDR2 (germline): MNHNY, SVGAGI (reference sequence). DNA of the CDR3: TGTGCCAGCAGTCACCCCGGGACAGGGATTCGGGGCTACACCTTC. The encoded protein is CASSHPGTGIRGYTF.

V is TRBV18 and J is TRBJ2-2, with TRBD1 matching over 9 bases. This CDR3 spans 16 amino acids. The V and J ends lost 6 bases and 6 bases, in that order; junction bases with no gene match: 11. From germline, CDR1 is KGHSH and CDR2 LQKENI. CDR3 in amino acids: CASSPARTGASGELFF. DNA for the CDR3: TGTGCCAGCTCGCCTGCTCGGACAGGGGCTTCCGGGGAGCTGTTTTTT.

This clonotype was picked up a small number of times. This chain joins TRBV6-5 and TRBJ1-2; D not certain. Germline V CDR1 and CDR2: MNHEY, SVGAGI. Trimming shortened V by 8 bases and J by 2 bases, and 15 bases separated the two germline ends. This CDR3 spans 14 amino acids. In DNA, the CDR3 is TGTGCCAGCGGCCGCTATGGATCAAACTATGGCTACACCTTC. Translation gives CASGRYGSNYGYTF.

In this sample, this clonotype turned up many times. The CDR3 nucleotides read TGCAGCGTTGAAGACAGGGGGCGATCTAGGGAGCAGTACTTC. Its translation is CSVEDRGRSREQYF. This sequence joins TRBV29-1 and TRBJ2-7; 8 bases line up with TRBD1. CDR1 is SQVTM, CDR2 ANQGSEA, per germline. The CDR3 extends over 14 amino acids. Germline trimming cut 0 bases from V and 7 bases from J; bases unmatched to any gene: 8.

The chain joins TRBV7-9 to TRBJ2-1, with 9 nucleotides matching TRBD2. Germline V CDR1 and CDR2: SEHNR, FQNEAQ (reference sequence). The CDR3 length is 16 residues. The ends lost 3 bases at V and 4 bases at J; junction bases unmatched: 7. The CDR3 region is CASSFRTSDHYNEQFF. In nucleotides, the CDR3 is TGTGCCAGCAGCTTCCGGACTAGCGATCATTACAATGAGCAGTTCTTC.

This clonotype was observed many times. The CDR3 protein is CASSYPSGRAGVSGEQYF. CDR3 nucleotides: TGTGCCAGCAGCTACCCTAGCGGGAGGGCGGGTGTATCAGGGGAGCAGTACTTC. The chain has TRBV7-2 and TRBJ2-7; 12 nucleotides line up with TRBD2. This CDR3 is built from 18 residues. Trimming at V came to 4 bases and at J to 7 bases, leaving 17 bases not matched to a gene. CDR1 and CDR2 (germline): SGHTA, FQGNSA.

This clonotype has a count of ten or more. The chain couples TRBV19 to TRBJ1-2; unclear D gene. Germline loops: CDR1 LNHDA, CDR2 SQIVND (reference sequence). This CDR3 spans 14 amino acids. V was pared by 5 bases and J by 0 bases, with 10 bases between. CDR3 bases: TGTGCCAGTAGTGACGGCTCCGCTAACTATGGCTACACCTTC. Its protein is CASSDGSANYGYTF.

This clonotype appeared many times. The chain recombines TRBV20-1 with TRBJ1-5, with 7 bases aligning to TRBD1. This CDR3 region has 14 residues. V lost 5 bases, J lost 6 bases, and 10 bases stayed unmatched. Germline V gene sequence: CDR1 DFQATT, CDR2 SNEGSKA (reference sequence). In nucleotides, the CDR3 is TGCAGTGCTTGGGACAGTTCCATCCCTCAGCCCCAGCATTTT. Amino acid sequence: CSAWDSSIPQPQHF.

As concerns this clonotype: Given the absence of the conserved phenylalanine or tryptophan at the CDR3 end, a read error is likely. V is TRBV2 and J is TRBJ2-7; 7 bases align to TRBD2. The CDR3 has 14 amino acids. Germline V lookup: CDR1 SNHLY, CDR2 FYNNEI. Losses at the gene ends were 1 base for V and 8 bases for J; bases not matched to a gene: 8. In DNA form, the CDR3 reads TGTGCCAGCAGTGAAGGGACTAGTGACACGAAGCAGTACCAC. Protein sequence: CASSEGTSDTKQYH.

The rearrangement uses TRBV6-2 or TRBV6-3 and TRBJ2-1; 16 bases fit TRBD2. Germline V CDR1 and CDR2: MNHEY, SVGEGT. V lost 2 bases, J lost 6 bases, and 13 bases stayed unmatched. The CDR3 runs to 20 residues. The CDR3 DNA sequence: TGTGCCAGCAGTTACATAAAGTCAGGGACTAGCGGGAGGGCCGGCAATGAGCAGTTCTTC. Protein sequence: CASSYIKSGTSGRAGNEQFF.

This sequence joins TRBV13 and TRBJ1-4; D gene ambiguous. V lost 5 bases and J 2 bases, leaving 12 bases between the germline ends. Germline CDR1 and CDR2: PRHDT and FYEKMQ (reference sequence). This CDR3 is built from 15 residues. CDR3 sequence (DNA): TGTGCCAGCAGCAGACGGACGTTGACTAATGAAAAACTGTTTTTT. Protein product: CASSRRTLTNEKLFF.

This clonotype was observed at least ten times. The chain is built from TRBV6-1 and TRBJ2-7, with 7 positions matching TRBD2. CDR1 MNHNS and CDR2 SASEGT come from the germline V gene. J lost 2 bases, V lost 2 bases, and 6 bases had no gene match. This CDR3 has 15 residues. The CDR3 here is CASSEPGLLTYEQYF. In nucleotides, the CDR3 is TGTGCCAGCAGTGAACCGGGACTACTCACCTACGAGCAGTACTTC.

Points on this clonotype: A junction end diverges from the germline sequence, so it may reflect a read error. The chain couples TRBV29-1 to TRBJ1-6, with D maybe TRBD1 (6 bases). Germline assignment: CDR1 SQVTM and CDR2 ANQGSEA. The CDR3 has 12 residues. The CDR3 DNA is TGCAGCGTAGAAGGGGGATCAGGACCCCTCCACTTT. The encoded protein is CSVEGGSGPLHF.

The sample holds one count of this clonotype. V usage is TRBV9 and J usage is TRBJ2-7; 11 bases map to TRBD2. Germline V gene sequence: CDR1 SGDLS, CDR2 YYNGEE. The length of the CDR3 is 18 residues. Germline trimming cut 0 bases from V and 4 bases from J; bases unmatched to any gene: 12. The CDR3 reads CASSVGEGTSGPRYEQYF. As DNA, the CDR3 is TGTGCCAGCAGCGTAGGGGAGGGGACTAGCGGCCCGCGGTACGAGCAGTACTTC. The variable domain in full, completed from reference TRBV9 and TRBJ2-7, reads DSGVTQTPKHLITATGQRVTLRCSPRSGDLSVYWYQQSLDQGLQFLIQYYNGEERAKGNILERFSAQQFPDLHSELNLSSLELGDSALYFCASSVGEGTSGPRYEQYFGPGTRLTVT.

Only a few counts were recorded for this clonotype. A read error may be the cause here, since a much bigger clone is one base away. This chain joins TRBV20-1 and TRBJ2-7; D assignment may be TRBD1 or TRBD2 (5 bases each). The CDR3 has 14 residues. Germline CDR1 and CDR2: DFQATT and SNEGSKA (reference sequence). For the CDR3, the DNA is TGCAGTGCTCCCGGCCGGGACGGCTCCTCCGAGCAGTACTTC. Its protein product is CSAPGRDGSSEQYF.